This T cell receptor (beta chain) was observed in a study of liver allograft versus peripheral blood T cells. Study summary: T cell receptor repertoires in transplanted livers were compared with those in recipients' peripheral blood.

Deletions cut 0 bases from V and 5 bases from J, with 12 bases between. The CDR3 sequence is 15 residues long. Germline CDR1 is SGHKS and CDR2 is YYEKEE (reference sequence). Overall study results and limits: Liver allograft and peripheral blood T cell receptor repertoires reportedly differed.

The table lists this clonotype with many counts. Antigen unknown. MiXCR, run by TCRdb on the reads, gives a single entry per CDR3 protein. Here the sample spans some 8,500 distinct CDR3 sequences, around 16% being singletons. The V and J genes are TRBV5-5 and TRBJ1-5; D gene unclear. This clonotype originated in a human patient who had a liver transplant. The T cells may partly be graft donor cells. In nucleotides, the CDR3 is TGTGCCAGCAGCTTGGGCCGGATGGGGTATCAGCCCCAGCATTTT. Amino acid sequence: CASSLGRMGYQPQHF.